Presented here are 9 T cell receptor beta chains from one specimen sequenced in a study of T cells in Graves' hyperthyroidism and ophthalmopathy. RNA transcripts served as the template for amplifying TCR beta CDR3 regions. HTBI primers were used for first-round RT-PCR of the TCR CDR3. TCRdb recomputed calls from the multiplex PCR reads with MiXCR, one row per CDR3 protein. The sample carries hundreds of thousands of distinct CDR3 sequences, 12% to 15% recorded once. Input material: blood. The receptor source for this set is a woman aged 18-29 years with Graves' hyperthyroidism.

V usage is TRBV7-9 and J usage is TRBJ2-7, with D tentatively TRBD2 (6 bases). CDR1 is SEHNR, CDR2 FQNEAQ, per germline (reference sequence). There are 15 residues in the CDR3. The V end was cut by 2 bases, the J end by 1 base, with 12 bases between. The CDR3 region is CASSLTAGNSYEQYF. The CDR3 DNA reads TGTGCCAGCAGCTTAACCGCGGGAAATTCCTACGAGCAGTACTTC.

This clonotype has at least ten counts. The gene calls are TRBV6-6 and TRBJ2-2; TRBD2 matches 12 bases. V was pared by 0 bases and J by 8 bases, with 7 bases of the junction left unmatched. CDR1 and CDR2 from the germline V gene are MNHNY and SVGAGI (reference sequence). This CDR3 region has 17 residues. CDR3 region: CASSYSTSGRNSGELFF. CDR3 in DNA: TGTGCCAGCAGTTACTCGACTAGCGGGAGAAATTCGGGGGAGCTGTTTTTT.

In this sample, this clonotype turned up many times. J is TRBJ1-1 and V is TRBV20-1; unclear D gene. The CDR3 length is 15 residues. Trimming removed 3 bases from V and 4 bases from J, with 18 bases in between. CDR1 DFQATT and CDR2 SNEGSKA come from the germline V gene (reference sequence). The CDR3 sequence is CSARARSSVGTEAFF. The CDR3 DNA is TGCAGTGCTAGGGCTAGAAGTTCAGTGGGCACTGAAGCTTTCTTT.

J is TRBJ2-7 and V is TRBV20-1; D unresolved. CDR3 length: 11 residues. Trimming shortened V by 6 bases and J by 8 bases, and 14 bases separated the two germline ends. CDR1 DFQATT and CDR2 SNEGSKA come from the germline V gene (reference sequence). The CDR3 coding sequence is TGCAGTGCCATTTCTTCCATGAAGCAGTACTTC. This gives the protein CSAISSMKQYF.

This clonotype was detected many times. As DNA, the CDR3 is TGTGCCAGCAGTGTGGTACAAACAGCAGAGACCCAGTACTTC. Translating it yields CASSVVQTAETQYF. This chain joins TRBV6-1 and TRBJ2-5, with D unclear. CDR1 is MNHNS, CDR2 SASEGT, per germline. CDR3 length: 14 amino acids. V lost 4 bases and J 4 bases, leaving 13 bases between the germline ends.

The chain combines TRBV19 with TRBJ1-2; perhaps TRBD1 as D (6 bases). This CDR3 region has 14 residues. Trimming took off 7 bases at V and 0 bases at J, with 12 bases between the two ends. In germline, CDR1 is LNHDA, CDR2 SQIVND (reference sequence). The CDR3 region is CASTPDSPNYGYTF. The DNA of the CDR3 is TGTGCCAGTACCCCGGACAGCCCTAACTATGGCTACACCTTC.

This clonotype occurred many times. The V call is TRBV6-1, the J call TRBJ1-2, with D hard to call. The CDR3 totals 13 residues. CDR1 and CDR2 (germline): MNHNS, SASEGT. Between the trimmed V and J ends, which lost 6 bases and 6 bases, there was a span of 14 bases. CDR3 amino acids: CASRNDGADGYTF. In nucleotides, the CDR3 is TGTGCCAGCAGGAATGACGGAGCGGATGGCTACACCTTC.

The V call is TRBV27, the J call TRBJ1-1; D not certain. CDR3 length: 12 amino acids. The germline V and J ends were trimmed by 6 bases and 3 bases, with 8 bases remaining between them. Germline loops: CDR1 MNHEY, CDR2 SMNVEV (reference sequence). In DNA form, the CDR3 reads TGTGCCAGCAGGTTTGGCCACACTGAAGCTTTCTTT. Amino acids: CASRFGHTEAFF.

This CDR3 is CASNPPNYNEQFF. The CDR3 nucleotides are TGTGCCTCTAATCCCCCCAACTACAATGAGCAGTTCTTC. V gene TRBV30 combines with J gene TRBJ2-1; D remains unclear. The CDR3 consists of 13 residues. Trimming left V 7 bases short and J 3 bases short, with 13 bases between. Germline loops: CDR1 GTSNPN, CDR2 SVGIG (reference sequence).